This T cell receptor beta chain was identified during a study of blood T cell repertoires in COVID-19. Profiling relied on immunoSEQ multiplex PCR, and the TCRdb table lists in-frame clones only, not all of them. The profile shows 250,000 or so clones, approximately 90% of them singletons. This receptor was obtained from a man aged 40-50 years who had been exposed to COVID-19. Source material: PBMCs or T cells enriched from blood (not recorded which).

CDR3 residues: CATSLRSGGYQPQHF. DNA for the CDR3: TGTGCCACCAGTTTAAGGTCAGGGGGCTATCAGCCCCAGCATTTT. V and J are TRBV15 and TRBJ1-5, with 8 bases fitting TRBD1. CDR1 LNHNV and CDR2 YYDKDF come from the germline V gene (reference sequence). CDR3 length: 15 amino acids. The trim removed 6 bases at V and 5 bases at J, leaving 9 bases unmatched.